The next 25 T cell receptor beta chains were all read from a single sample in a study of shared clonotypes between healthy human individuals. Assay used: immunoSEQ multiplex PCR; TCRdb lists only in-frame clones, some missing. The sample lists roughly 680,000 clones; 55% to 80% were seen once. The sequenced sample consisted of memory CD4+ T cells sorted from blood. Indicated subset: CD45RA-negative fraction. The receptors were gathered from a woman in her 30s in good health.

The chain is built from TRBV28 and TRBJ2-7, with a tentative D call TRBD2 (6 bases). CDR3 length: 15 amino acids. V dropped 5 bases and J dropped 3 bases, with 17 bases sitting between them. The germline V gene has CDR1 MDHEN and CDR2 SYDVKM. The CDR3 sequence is CASSTSGLARYEQYF. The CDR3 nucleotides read TGTGCCAGCAGTACCTCGGGACTGGCGCGCTACGAGCAGTACTTC.

The CDR3 sequence: CASSAEYQETQYF. The CDR3 DNA sequence: TGTGCCAGCAGTGCGGAGTACCAAGAGACCCAGTACTTC. The chain is built from TRBV27 and TRBJ2-5; the D is unclear. CDR3 length: 13 residues. V lost 5 bases and J lost 0, with 7 bases in between. Germline loops: CDR1 MNHEY, CDR2 SMNVEV (reference sequence).

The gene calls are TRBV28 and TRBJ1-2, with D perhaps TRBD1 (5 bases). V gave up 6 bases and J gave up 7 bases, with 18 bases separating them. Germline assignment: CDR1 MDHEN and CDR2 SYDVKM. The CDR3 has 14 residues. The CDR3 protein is CASSPRQGLGGYTF. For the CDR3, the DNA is TGTGCCAGCAGCCCACGGCAGGGTTTAGGTGGCTACACCTTC.

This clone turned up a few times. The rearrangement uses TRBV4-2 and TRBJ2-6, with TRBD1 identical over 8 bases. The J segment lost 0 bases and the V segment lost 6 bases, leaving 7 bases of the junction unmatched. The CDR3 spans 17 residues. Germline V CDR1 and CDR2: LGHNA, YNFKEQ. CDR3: CASRDRVDHSGANVLTF. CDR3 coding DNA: TGTGCCAGCAGGGACAGGGTGGATCACTCTGGGGCCAACGTCCTGACTTTC.

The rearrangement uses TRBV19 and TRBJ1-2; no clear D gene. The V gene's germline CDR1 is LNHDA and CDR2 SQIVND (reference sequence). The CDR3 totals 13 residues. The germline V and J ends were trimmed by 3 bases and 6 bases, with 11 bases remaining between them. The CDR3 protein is CASSMEGRDGYTF. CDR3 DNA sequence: TGTGCCAGTAGTATGGAGGGTAGAGATGGCTACACCTTC.

The CDR3 nucleotides read TGTGCCAGTAGTGGTGGGACTAGCGGGAGGAATGAGCAGTTCTTC. The encoded protein is CASSGGTSGRNEQFF. The rearrangement joins TRBV19 to TRBJ2-1; 15 bases line up with TRBD2. The CDR3 has 15 amino acids. Germline trimming cut 5 bases from V and 7 bases from J; bases unmatched to any gene: 3. Germline CDR1 LNHDA, CDR2 SQIVND (reference sequence).

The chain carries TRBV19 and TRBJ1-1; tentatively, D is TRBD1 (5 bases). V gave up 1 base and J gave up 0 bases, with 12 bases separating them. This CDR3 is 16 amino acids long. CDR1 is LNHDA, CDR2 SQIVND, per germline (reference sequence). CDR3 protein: CASSIVGRQLNTEAFF. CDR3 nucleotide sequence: TGTGCCAGTAGTATAGTAGGTCGACAGTTGAACACTGAAGCTTTCTTT.

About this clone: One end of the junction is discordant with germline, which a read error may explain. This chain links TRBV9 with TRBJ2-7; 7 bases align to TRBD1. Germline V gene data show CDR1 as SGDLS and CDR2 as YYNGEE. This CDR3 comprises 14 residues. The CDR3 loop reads CASSVRQGSSEQYF. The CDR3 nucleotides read TGTGCCAGCAGCGTGAGACAGGGATCCTCCGAGCAGTACTTC.

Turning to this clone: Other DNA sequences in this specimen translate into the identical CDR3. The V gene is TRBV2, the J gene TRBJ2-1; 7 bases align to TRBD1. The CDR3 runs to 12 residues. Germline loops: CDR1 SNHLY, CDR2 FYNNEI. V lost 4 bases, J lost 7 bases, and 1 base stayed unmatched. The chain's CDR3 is CASSVQGNEQFF. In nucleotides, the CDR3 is TGTGCCAGCAGTGTACAGGGGAATGAGCAGTTCTTC.

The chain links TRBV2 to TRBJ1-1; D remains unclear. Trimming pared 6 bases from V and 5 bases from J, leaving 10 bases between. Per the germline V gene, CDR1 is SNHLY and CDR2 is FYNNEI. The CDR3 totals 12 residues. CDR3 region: CASRLGVTEAFF. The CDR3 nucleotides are TGTGCCAGCAGGTTAGGTGTGACTGAAGCTTTCTTT.

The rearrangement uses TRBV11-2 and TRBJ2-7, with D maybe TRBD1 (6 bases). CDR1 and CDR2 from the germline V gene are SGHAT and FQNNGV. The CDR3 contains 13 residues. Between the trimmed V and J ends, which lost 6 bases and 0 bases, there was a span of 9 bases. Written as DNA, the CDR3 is TGTGCCAGCAGGCGACAGGACTCCTACGAGCAGTACTTC. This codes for CASRRQDSYEQYF.

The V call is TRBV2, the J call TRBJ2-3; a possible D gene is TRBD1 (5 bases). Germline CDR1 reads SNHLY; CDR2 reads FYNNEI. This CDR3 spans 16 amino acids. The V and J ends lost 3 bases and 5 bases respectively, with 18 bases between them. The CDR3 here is CASSELETELLDTQYF. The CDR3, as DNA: TGTGCCAGCAGTGAGCTCGAGACAGAACTTCTAGATACGCAGTATTTT.

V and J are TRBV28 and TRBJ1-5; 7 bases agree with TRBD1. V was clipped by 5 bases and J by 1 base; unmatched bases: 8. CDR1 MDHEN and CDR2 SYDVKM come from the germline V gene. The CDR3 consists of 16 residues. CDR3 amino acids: CASSKNRGSSNQPQHF. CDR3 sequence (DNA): TGTGCCAGCAGTAAAAACAGGGGTAGCAGCAATCAGCCCCAGCATTTT.

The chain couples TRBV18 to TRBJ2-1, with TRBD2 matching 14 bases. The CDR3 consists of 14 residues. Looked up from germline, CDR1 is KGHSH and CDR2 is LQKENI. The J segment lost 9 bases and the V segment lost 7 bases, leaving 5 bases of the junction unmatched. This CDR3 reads CASLGLAGGGEQFF. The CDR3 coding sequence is TGTGCCAGCTTAGGACTAGCGGGAGGAGGTGAGCAGTTCTTC.

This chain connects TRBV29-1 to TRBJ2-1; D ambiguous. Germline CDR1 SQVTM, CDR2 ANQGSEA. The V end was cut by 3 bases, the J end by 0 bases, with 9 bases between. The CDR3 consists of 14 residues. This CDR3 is CSVDAASSYNEQFF. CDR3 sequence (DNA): TGCAGCGTTGATGCCGCGAGCTCCTACAATGAGCAGTTCTTC.

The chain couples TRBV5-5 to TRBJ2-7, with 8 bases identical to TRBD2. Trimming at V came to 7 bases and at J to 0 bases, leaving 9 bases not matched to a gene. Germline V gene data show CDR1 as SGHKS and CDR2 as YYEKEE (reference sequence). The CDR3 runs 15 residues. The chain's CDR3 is CASSRTGTSSYEQYF. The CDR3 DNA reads TGTGCCAGCTCACGCACCGGGACTAGCTCCTACGAGCAGTACTTC.

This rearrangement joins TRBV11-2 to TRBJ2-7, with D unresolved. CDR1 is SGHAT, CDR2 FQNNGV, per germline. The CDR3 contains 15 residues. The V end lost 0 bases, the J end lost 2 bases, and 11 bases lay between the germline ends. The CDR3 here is CASSLDRGTTYEQYF. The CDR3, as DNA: TGTGCCAGCAGCTTAGATAGAGGCACCACCTACGAGCAGTACTTC.

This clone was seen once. The CDR3 is CASSLLAGGPPGELFF. The CDR3 DNA follows: TGCGCCAGCAGCCTACTAGCGGGAGGGCCCCCCGGGGAGCTGTTTTTT. This chain uses TRBV5-1 with TRBJ2-2; 13 bases line up with TRBD2. Trimming at V came to 4 bases and at J to 6 bases, leaving 6 bases not matched to a gene. CDR3 length: 16 residues. Per the germline V gene, CDR1 is SGHRS and CDR2 is YFSETQ. The complete variable domain, with remaining parts taken from reference TRBV5-1 and TRBJ2-2, reads KAGVTQTPRYLIKTRGQQVTLSCSPISGHRSVSWYQQTPGQGLQFLFEYFSETQRNKGNFPGRFSGRQFSNSRSEMNVSTLELGDSALYLCASSLLAGGPPGELFFGEGSRLTVL.

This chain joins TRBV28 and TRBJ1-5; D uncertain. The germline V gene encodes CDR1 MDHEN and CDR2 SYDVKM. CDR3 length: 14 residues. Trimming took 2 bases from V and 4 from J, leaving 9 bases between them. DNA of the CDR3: TGTGCCAGCAGTTTAAGAGCCCCAAATCAGCCCCAGCATTTT. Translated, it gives CASSLRAPNQPQHF.

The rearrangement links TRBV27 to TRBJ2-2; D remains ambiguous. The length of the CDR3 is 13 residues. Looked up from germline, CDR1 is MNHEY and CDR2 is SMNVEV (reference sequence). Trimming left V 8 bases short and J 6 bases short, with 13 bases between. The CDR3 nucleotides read TGTGCCAGCGCGCCTTGGAAGGCCGGGGAGCTGTTTTTT. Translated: CASAPWKAGELFF.

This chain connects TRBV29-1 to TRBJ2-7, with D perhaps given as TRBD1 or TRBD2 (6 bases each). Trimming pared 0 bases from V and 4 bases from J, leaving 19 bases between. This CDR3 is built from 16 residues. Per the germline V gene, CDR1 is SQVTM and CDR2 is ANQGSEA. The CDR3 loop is CSVEDSGSRGRYEQYF. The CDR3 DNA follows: TGCAGCGTTGAAGACTCTGGTAGTAGGGGGAGGTACGAGCAGTACTTC.

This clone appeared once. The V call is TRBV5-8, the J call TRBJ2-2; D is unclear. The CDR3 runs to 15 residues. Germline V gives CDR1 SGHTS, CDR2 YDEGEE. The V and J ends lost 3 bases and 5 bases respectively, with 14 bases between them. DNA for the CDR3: TGTGCCAGCAGCTACTCTAGTGGGCGGACCGGGGAGCTGTTTTTT. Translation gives CASSYSSGRTGELFF.

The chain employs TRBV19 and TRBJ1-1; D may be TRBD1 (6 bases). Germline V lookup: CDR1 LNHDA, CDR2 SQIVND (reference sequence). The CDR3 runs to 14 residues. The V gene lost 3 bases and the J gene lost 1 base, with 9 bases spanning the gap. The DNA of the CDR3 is TGTGCCAGTAGTATGGGGGCGAGGAACACTGAAGCTTTCTTT. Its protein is CASSMGARNTEAFF.

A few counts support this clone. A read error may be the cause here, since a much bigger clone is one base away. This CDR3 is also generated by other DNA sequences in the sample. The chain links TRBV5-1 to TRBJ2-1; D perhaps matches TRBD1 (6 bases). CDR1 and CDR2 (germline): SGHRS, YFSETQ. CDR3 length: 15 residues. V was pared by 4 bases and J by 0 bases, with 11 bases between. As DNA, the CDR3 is TGCGCCAGCAGCATGGACAGAAGCTCCTACAATGAGCAGTTCTTC. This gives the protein CASSMDRSSYNEQFF.

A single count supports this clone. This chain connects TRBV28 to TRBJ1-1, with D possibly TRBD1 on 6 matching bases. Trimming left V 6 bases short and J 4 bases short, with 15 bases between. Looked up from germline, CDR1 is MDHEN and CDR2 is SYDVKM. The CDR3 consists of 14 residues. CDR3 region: CASRIQGPGTEAFF. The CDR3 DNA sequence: TGTGCCAGCAGGATTCAGGGGCCGGGCACTGAAGCTTTCTTT.